Listed here are 11 T cell receptor beta chains from one sample, sequenced in a study of blood T cell repertoires in COVID-19. Sequencing used immunoSEQ multiplex PCR; TCRdb keeps in-frame clones, though not all of them. The sample shows 200,000 to 250,000 clones, under 90% of them seen only once. The sequenced material came from peripheral blood. These receptors were obtained from a woman older than 75 with active or convalescent COVID-19.

This chain joins TRBV5-1 and TRBJ2-3; TRBD2 aligns across 9 bases. The CDR3 totals 15 residues. Germline CDR1 SGHRS, CDR2 YFSETQ. V lost 0 bases and J lost 3; bases outside the gene matches: 2. CDR3 amino acids: CASSLVSGRTDTQYF. CDR3 nucleotides: TGCGCCAGCAGCTTGGTTAGCGGGAGAACAGATACGCAGTATTTT.

This chain connects TRBV11-3 to TRBJ1-4; 9 bases are shared with TRBD1. With 5 bases clipped from V and 8 bases from J, the junction kept 6 bases outside the gene matches. Germline V CDR1 and CDR2: SGHNT, YENEEA. CDR3 length: 14 residues. This CDR3 reads CASSPPGQGEKLFF. CDR3 DNA: TGTGCCAGCAGCCCTCCGGGACAGGGAGAAAAACTGTTTTTT. The full variable domain, rest sourced from reference TRBV11-3 and TRBJ1-4, is EAGVVQSPRYKIIEKKQPVAFWCNPISGHNTLYWYLQNLGQGPELLIRYENEEAVDDSQLPKDRFSAERLKGVDSTLKIQPAELGDSAVYLCASSPPGQGEKLFFGSGTQLSVL.

The V and J genes are TRBV3-1 (or the pseudogene TRBV3-2) and TRBJ1-5, with 8 bases fitting TRBD1. Looked up from germline, CDR1 is LGHDT and CDR2 is YNNKEL (reference sequence). The CDR3 length is 16 residues. The trim removed 3 bases at V and 7 bases at J, leaving 11 bases unmatched. CDR3 in amino acids: CASSHWGQALGQPQHF. CDR3 in DNA: TGTGCCAGCAGCCATTGGGGACAGGCGTTAGGGCAGCCCCAGCATTTT.

V is TRBV29-1 and J is TRBJ2-5; 9 bases align to TRBD1. The length of the CDR3 is 14 residues. CDR1 and CDR2 from the germline V gene are SQVTM and ANQGSEA. The J segment lost 1 base and the V segment lost 6 bases, leaving 6 bases of the junction unmatched. The CDR3 reads CSVPDRGTQETQYF. As DNA, the CDR3 is TGCAGCGTGCCGGACAGGGGCACCCAAGAGACCCAGTACTTC.

The chain uses TRBV7-8 and TRBJ1-6; unclear D gene. Between the trimmed V and J ends, which lost 2 bases and 0 bases, there was a span of 14 bases. The V gene's germline CDR1 is SGHVS and CDR2 FQNEAQ. The CDR3 spans 18 residues. CDR3 residues: CASSLYSGYSSYNSPLHF. The CDR3 DNA follows: TGTGCCAGCAGCTTATATTCAGGATATAGCTCCTATAATTCACCCCTCCACTTT.

This clone has just one count. The same CDR3 can be traced to other DNA sequences in this sample. The chain recombines TRBV11-3 with TRBJ2-7, with D perhaps matching TRBD1 (5 bases). Germline CDR1 is SGHNT and CDR2 is YENEEA. The CDR3 runs 12 residues. Trimming removed 6 bases from V and 3 bases from J, with 9 bases in between. The CDR3 loop reads CASRDSSYEQYF. The CDR3 bases are TGTGCCAGCAGAGACAGTAGCTACGAGCAGTACTTC.

This clone occurred once. The chain combines TRBV5-5 with TRBJ1-3; unclear D gene. Deletions cut 1 base from V and 2 bases from J, with 13 bases between. CDR1 is SGHKS and CDR2 is YYEKEE in the germline V gene (reference sequence). CDR3 length equals 16 residues. Here the CDR3 reads CASSLYLERAGNTIYF. The CDR3 DNA is TGTGCCAGCAGCTTGTACCTGGAGAGGGCTGGAAACACCATATATTTT.

There are a few counts of this clone. V is TRBV6-5 and J is TRBJ1-1; D ambiguous. This CDR3 comprises 13 residues. Trimming stripped 2 bases from V and 1 base from J, with 5 bases between. Germline CDR1 reads MNHEY; CDR2 reads SVGAGI. The DNA for the CDR3 is TGTGCCAGCAGTTACGACTGGAACACTGAAGCTTTCTTT. Encoded protein: CASSYDWNTEAFF.

The chain combines TRBV7-6 with TRBJ2-7; possibly TRBD1 for D (6 bases). Per germline, CDR1 SGHVS and CDR2 FNYEAQ. The V and J ends lost 1 base and 6 bases respectively, with 10 bases between them. CDR3 size: 13 residues. CDR3 nucleotide sequence: TGTGCCAGCAGCTTAGTCGGGGACACCGAGCAGTACTTC. Translating it yields CASSLVGDTEQYF.

This clone was counted ten times or more. This chain uses TRBV10-3 with TRBJ2-5, with 12 bases that match TRBD1. Trimming took 5 bases from V and 5 from J; bases not matched to a gene: 9. Germline values: CDR1 ENHRY, CDR2 SYGVKD. This CDR3 has 16 amino acids. DNA of the CDR3: TGTGCCATCAGTAAATGGGACAGGGGGCGAGCGGAGACCCAGTACTTC. Residues: CAISKWDRGRAETQYF.

The table lists this clone with a count of one. This chain joins TRBV7-8 and TRBJ2-3; a possible D gene is TRBD1 (6 bases). Germline V CDR1 and CDR2: SGHVS, FQNEAQ. V gave up 0 bases and J gave up 0 bases, with 7 bases separating them. This CDR3 comprises 15 residues. The CDR3 here is CASSLAQGSTDTQYF. The CDR3 bases are TGTGCCAGCAGCTTAGCACAGGGTAGCACAGATACGCAGTATTTT.